Given below is one T cell receptor (beta chain) in context. After removal of 4 bases from V and 7 bases from J, the junction contained 8 bases not matched to a gene. The germline V gene encodes CDR1 SGHRS and CDR2 YFSETQ. The CDR3 sequence is 15 residues long. Assay used: immunoSEQ multiplex PCR; TCRdb lists only in-frame clones, some missing. Here the sample spans more than 2,000,000 clones, more than 85% being singletons. This record comes from a study of shared clonotypes between healthy human individuals. The clonotype comes from a young man in good health. Some clones in this sample may be carry-over from other donors' samples. J is TRBJ2-2 and V is TRBV5-1, with 9 bases fitting TRBD1. Sequenced: naive CD4+ T cells from PBMCs. Specified subset: CD45RA+ positively selected. This CDR3 is CASSARQGGNGELFF. In DNA form, the CDR3 reads TGCGCCAGCAGCGCCCGACAGGGGGGGAACGGGGAGCTGTTTTTT.